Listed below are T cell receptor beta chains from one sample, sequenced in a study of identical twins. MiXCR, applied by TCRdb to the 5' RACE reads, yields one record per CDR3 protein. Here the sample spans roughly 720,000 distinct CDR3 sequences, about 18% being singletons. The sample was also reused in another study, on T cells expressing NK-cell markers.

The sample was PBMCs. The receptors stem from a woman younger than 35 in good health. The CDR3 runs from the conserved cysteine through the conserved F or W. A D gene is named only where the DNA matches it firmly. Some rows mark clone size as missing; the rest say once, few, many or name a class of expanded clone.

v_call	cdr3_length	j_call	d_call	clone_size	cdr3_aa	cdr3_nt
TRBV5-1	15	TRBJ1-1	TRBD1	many	CASSSGTGGGAEAFF	TGCGCCAGCAGCTCGGGAACAGGGGGAGGGGCTGAAGCTTTCTTT
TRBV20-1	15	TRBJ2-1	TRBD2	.	CSASQLAGGPNEQFF	TGCAGTGCTAGCCAACTAGCGGGGGGACCTAATGAGCAGTTCTTC
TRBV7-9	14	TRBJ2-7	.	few	CASSLSGRTYEQYF	TGTGCCAGCAGCTTATCTGGTCGGACCTACGAGCAGTACTTC
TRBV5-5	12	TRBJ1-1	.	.	CASSPGLLHWKF	TGTGCCAGCAGCCCTGGGCTCCTCCACTGGAAGTTT
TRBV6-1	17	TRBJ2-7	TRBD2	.	CASSRGTSGGLVYEQYF	TGTGCCAGCAGCCGGGGGACTAGCGGAGGACTTGTCTACGAGCAGTACTTC
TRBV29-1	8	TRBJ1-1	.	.	CSADEAFF	TGCAGCGCCGATGAAGCTTTCTTT
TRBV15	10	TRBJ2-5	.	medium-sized	CATSRDRLYF	TGTGCCACCAGCAGAGATCGGCTGTACTTC
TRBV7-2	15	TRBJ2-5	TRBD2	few	CASSYLAGGQETQYF	TGTGCCAGCAGCTACCTAGCGGGAGGGCAAGAGACCCAGTACTTC
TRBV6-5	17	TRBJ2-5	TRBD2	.	CASSLKSPGRSGGTQYF	TGTGCCAGCAGTTTGAAGAGCCCGGGACGCTCGGGGGGGACCCAGTACTTC
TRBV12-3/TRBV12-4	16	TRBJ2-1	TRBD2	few	CASSSKPGTTYNEQFF	TGTGCCAGCAGTTCCAAGCCCGGGACTACTTACAATGAGCAGTTCTTC
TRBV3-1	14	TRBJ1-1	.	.	CASSRGIPNTEAFF	TGTGCCAGCAGCCGGGGGATCCCGAACACTGAAGCTTTCTTT
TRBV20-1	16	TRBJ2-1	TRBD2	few	CSASVTSGTTYNEQFF	TGCAGTGCTTCCGTGACTAGCGGCACTACCTACAATGAGCAGTTCTTC
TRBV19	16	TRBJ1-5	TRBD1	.	CASSIGDRLTRQPQHF	TGTGCCAGTAGTATTGGGGACAGGCTAACCAGACAGCCCCAGCATTTT
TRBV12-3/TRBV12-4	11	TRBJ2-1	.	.	CASSLYSEQFF	TGTGCCAGCAGTTTATACAGCGAGCAGTTCTTC
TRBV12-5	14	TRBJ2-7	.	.	CASGLEWGPDEQYF	TGTGCTAGTGGCCTTGAATGGGGGCCAGACGAGCAGTACTTC
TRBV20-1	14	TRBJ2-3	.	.	CSASPVGAPDTQYF	TGCAGTGCTAGTCCCGTGGGGGCCCCAGATACGCAGTATTTT
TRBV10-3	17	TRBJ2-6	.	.	CAISFGGSSSGANVLTF	TGTGCCATCAGTTTCGGTGGTTCCAGCTCTGGGGCCAACGTCCTGACTTTC
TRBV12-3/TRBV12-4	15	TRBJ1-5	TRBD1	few	CASTGQAISNQPQHF	TGTGCCAGTACCGGACAGGCGATTAGCAATCAGCCCCAGCATTTT
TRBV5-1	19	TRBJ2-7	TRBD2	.	CASRSRPMTAGVLLDEQYF	TGCGCCAGCAGGAGTAGGCCGATGACGGCGGGAGTCCTGCTCGACGAGCAGTACTTC
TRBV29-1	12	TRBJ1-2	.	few	CSVEGHPYGYTF	TGCAGCGTTGAGGGACACCCCTATGGCTACACCTTC
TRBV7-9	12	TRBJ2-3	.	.	CASSSVWDTQYF	TGTGCCAGCAGCTCGGTTTGGGATACGCAGTATTTT
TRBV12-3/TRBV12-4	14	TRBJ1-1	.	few	CASTKDGKNTEAFF	TGTGCCAGTACTAAGGACGGGAAGAACACTGAAGCTTTCTTT
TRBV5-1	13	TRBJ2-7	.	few	CASSPDDSYEQYF	TGCGCCAGCAGCCCCGACGACTCCTACGAGCAGTACTTC
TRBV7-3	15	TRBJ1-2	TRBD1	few	CASSLLGGTGNGYTF	TGTGCCAGCAGCTTATTGGGCGGGACAGGGAATGGCTACACCTTC
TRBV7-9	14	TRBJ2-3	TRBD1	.	CASSIARGTDTQYF	TGTGCCAGCAGCATAGCCAGGGGGACAGATACGCAGTATTTT
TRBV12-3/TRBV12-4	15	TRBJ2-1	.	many	CASSFGQVVYNEQFF	TGTGCCAGCAGTTTCGGCCAGGTTGTCTACAATGAGCAGTTCTTC
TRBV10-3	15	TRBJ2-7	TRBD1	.	CAISASTGVTYEQYF	TGTGCCATCAGTGCCAGTACAGGGGTTACCTACGAGCAGTACTTC
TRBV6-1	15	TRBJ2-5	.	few	CASSPGPGRMETQYF	TGTGCCAGCAGTCCAGGGCCCGGAAGGATGGAGACCCAGTACTTC
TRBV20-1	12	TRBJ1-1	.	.	CSALLLNTEAFF	TGCAGTGCCCTATTATTGAACACTGAAGCTTTCTTT
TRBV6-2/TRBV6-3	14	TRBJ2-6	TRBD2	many	CASSREPGANVLTF	TGTGCCAGCTCGCGGGAGCCTGGGGCCAACGTCCTGACTTTC
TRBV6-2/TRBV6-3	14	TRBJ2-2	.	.	CASNRDRSTGELFF	TGTGCCAGCAATCGAGACAGGAGCACCGGGGAGCTGTTTTTT
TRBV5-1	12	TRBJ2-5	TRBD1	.	CASSWDRQTQYF	TGCGCCAGCAGCTGGGACAGACAGACCCAGTACTTC
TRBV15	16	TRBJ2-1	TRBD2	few	CATRAEAGDPYNEQFF	TGTGCCACCAGGGCCGAAGCGGGAGACCCCTACAATGAGCAGTTCTTC
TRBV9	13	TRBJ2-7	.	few	CASSPFPFGEQYF	TGTGCCAGCAGCCCGTTTCCCTTTGGCGAGCAGTACTTC
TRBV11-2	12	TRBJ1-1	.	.	CASSQHRRQAFF	TGTGCCAGCAGCCAGCACAGGAGGCAGGCTTTCTTT
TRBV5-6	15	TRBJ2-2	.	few	CASSLRGKPTGELFF	TGTGCCAGCAGCTTACGGGGGAAGCCGACCGGGGAGCTGTTTTTT
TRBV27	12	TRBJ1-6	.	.	CASSQGTSPLHF	TGTGCCAGCAGTCAGGGTACTTCACCCCTCCACTTT
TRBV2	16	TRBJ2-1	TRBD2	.	CASSLTAGLASNEQFF	TGTGCCAGCAGTTTAACCGCGGGACTAGCCTCTAATGAGCAGTTCTTC
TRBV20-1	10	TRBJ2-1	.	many	CSASRGEQFF	TGCAGTGCCAGTAGAGGGGAGCAGTTCTTC
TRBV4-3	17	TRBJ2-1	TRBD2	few	CASSQLRTSGTYNEQFF	TGCGCCAGCAGCCAACTCCGGACTAGCGGGACTTACAATGAGCAGTTCTTC
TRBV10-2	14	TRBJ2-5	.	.	CASSQDSWLGTQYF	TGCGCCAGCAGCCAGGACAGCTGGTTAGGGACCCAGTACTTC